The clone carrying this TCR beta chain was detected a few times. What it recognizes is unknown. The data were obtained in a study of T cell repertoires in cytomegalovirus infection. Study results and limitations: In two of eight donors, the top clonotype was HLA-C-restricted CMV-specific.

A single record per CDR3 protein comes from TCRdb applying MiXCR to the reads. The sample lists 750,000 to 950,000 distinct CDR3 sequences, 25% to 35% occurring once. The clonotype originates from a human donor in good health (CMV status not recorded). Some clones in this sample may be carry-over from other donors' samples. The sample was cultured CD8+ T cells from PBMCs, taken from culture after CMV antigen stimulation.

CDR3 sequence: CASSSPTEHTQYF. CDR3 nucleotide sequence: TGTGCCAGCAGCTCCCCGACAGAACATACGCAGTATTTT. The chain uses TRBV11-3 and TRBJ2-3, with a weak D call TRBD1 (5 bases). The V end was cut by 4 bases, the J end by 7 bases, with 12 bases between. This CDR3 spans 13 amino acids. The germline V gene has CDR1 SGHNT and CDR2 YENEEA. Based on the CDR3 plus reference TRBV11-3 and TRBJ2-3, the full variable domain is EAGVVQSPRYKIIEKKQPVAFWCNPISGHNTLYWYLQNLGQGPELLIRYENEEAVDDSQLPKDRFSAERLKGVDSTLKIQPAELGDSAVYLCASSSPTEHTQYFGPGTRLTVL.